This T cell receptor (beta chain) was captured by sequencing in a study of STAT3 mutations in large granular lymphocyte leukemia. Study outcomes and limitations: Every T-cell large granular lymphocyte leukemia patient had at least one immunodominant TCR beta clonotype. All newly emerging clones after therapy were STAT3 wild type.

V lost 6 bases to trimming and J lost 8 bases, with 11 bases between them. This CDR3 region has 12 residues. From germline, CDR1 is MNHNY and CDR2 SVGAGI (reference sequence). About this clone itself: The antigen is unknown.

Produced via immunoSEQ multiplex PCR; TCRdb's table is partial and in-frame only. The repertoire has several thousand clones, under 85% of them found once; the top ten carry 20% to 30%. The source of this sequence is a woman in her forties with T-cell large granular lymphocyte leukemia. Some clones in this sample may be carry-over from other donors' samples. This chain uses TRBV6-6 with TRBJ2-1; D ambiguous. Material: peripheral blood mononuclear cells. The CDR3 DNA is TGTGCCAGCAGCTCCCGAATGGATGAGCAGTTCTTC. Translating it yields CASSSRMDEQFF.